The sample holds a few counts of the clone carrying this TCR beta chain. Its specificity is not known. V was clipped by 8 bases and J by 4 bases, with 17 bases between them. The CDR3 runs to 14 residues. Looked up from germline, CDR1 is MDHEN and CDR2 is SYDVKM. This entry belongs to a study of response to subunit inactivated influenza vaccine. TCRdb processed the RT-PCR reads anew with MiXCR; each CDR3 protein has one entry. The sample consists of 500,000 or so distinct CDR3 sequences, about 17% of them appearing once. Study outcomes and limitations: Authors proposed each seasonal influenza vaccination draws in few new T cells.

Sample: CD4+ T cells sorted from PBMCs, taken roughly 24 months after vaccination. This rearrangement joins TRBV28 to TRBJ2-5; TRBD2 might be the D (5 bases). The source of this sequence is a man aged 45 to 75 who received an inactivated influenza vaccine. The CDR3 loop is CASRRAGGAETQYF. The DNA of the CDR3 is TGTGCCAGCCGTAGGGCAGGAGGAGCAGAGACCCAGTACTTC. Drawing the rest from reference TRBV28 and TRBJ2-5, the complete variable domain is DVKVTQSSRYLVKRTGEKVFLECVQDMDHENMFWYRQDPGLGLRLIYFSYDVKMKEKGDIPEGYSVSREKKERFSLILESASTNQTSMYLCASRRAGGAETQYFGPGTRLLVL.